This T cell receptor beta chain was recovered during a study of T cell changes during pregnancy in multiple sclerosis. V was pared by 5 bases and J by 5 bases, with 5 bases of the junction left unmatched. The CDR3 is 13 amino acids. The germline CDR1 and CDR2 sequences are SGDLS and YYNGEE. Profiled with immunoSEQ multiplex PCR; TCRdb holds only in-frame clones, not every one. The table includes around 68,000 clones, roughly nine tenths detected once. The clonotype was recovered from a female donor in good health, enrolled as a control in a pregnancy study. The sample consisted of peripheral blood, taken after pregnancy. The gene calls are TRBV9 and TRBJ2-3; 7 nucleotides agree with TRBD2. The CDR3: CASSGTNRDTQYF. The CDR3 DNA reads TGTGCCAGCAGTGGGACTAACAGAGATACGCAGTATTTT.